This TCR beta chain stems from a study of identical twins. TCRdb re-analysed the 5' RACE reads in MiXCR, keeping a single row per CDR3 protein. The data hold 400,000 to 550,000 distinct CDR3 sequences, with roughly an eighth observed a single time. This same sample was also taken into another study, of yellow fever vaccine responses in identical twins.

The sequencing input was CD4+ T cells sorted from blood. The clonotype comes from a woman aged 18-29 years in good health.

CDR3 nucleotides: TGCGCCAGCAGCTCCTACAGACTAGCAAATACGCAGTATTTT. This gives the protein CASSSYRLANTQYF. The rearrangement uses TRBV5-1 and TRBJ2-3; 7 bases align to TRBD2. CDR1 SGHRS and CDR2 YFSETQ come from the germline V gene. The CDR3 loop spans 14 amino acids. The trim removed 3 bases at V and 7 bases at J, leaving 8 bases unmatched.